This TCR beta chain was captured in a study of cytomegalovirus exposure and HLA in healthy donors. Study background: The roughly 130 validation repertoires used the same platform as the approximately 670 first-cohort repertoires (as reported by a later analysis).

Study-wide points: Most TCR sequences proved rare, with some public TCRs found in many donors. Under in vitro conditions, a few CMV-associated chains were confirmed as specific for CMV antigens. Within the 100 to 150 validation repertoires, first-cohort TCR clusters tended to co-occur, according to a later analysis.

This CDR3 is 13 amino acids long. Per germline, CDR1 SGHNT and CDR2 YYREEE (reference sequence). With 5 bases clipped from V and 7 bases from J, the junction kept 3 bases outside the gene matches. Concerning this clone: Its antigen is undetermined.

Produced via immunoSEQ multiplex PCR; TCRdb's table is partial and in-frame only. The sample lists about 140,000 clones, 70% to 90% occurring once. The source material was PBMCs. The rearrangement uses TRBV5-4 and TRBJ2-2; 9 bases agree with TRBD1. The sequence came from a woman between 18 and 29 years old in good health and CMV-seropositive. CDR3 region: CASSLTGGGELFF. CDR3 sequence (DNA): TGTGCCAGCAGTTTGACAGGGGGCGGGGAGCTGTTTTTT. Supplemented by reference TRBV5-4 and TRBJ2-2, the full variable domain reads ETGVTQSPTHLIKTRGQQVTLRCSSQSGHNTVSWYQQALGQGPQFIFQYYREEENGRGNFPPRFSGLQFPNYSSELNVNALELDDSALYLCASSLTGGGELFFGEGSRLTVL.